These 18 T cell receptor beta chains were all obtained from the same sample, sequenced in a study of response to subunit inactivated influenza vaccine. MiXCR was run by TCRdb on the RT-PCR reads, yielding one entry per CDR3 protein. The sample contains 450,000 to 550,000 distinct CDR3 sequences, approximately 24% of which appear only once. This material consisted of CD4+ T cells sorted from PBMCs, taken roughly 5 days after vaccination. Receptors originate from a man aged 45-65 years who received an inactivated influenza vaccine.

This clonotype was counted only a few times. The V and J genes are TRBV28 and TRBJ2-3; D is possibly TRBD2 (6 bases). Germline CDR1 MDHEN, CDR2 SYDVKM. V was trimmed by 6 bases and J by 4 bases, leaving 26 bases between them. CDR3 length equals 18 residues. The CDR3 here is CASSPSVGLGSLSDTQYF. In nucleotides, the CDR3 is TGTGCCAGCAGCCCAAGCGTGGGCCTCGGGAGTCTCTCAGATACGCAGTATTTT.

This clonotype showed up many times. The chain recombines TRBV6-2 or TRBV6-3 with TRBJ2-1; possible D gene TRBD1, 7 bases. Germline values: CDR1 MNHEY, CDR2 SVGEGT. V dropped 5 bases and J dropped 9 bases, with 14 bases sitting between them. The CDR3 runs to 13 residues. The CDR3 protein is CASSNGGGLEQFF. CDR3 nucleotides: TGTGCCAGCAGTAACGGAGGGGGCCTTGAGCAGTTCTTC.

CDR3 sequence (DNA): TGTGCCAGCAGCTTGATGGTTCTACGGGAGGGCAACTCCTACGAGCAGTACTTC. Translated: CASSLMVLREGNSYEQYF. V is TRBV5-5 and J is TRBJ2-7; 8 nucleotides line up with TRBD2. CDR1 and CDR2 (germline): SGHKS, YYEKEE (reference sequence). The CDR3 loop spans 18 amino acids. With V trimmed by 1 base and J by 0 bases, 12 bases remained unmatched.

The chain couples TRBV6-2 or TRBV6-3 to TRBJ2-3, with D possibly being TRBD2 (5 bases). The V end lost 2 bases, the J end lost 4 bases, and 13 bases lay between the germline ends. The V gene's germline CDR1 is MNHEY and CDR2 SVGEGT. CDR3 size: 15 residues. CDR3 nucleotides: TGTGCCAGCAGTTACCATGCGGGCCCCTCAGATACGCAGTATTTT. This codes for CASSYHAGPSDTQYF.

The sample holds a few counts of this clonotype. The chain is built from TRBV20-1 and TRBJ2-3; D may correspond to TRBD1 or TRBD2 (5 bases each). CDR1 and CDR2 (germline): DFQATT, SNEGSKA (reference sequence). Between the trimmed V and J ends, which lost 6 bases and 1 base, there was a span of 17 bases. This CDR3 comprises 15 residues. CDR3: CSAQVGPWGTDTQYF. The CDR3 bases are TGCAGTGCACAAGTGGGACCTTGGGGCACAGATACGCAGTATTTT.

V and J are TRBV24-1 and TRBJ1-4; maybe TRBD1 (5 bases). The CDR3 consists of 16 residues. Per the germline V gene, CDR1 is KGHDR and CDR2 is SFDVKD. Trimming shortened V by 3 bases and J by 0 bases, and 10 bases separated the two germline ends. The CDR3: CATSDGGAATNEKLFF. The CDR3 bases are TGTGCCACCAGTGATGGAGGGGCGGCAACTAATGAAAAACTGTTTTTT.

The rearrangement joins TRBV20-1 to TRBJ2-3; 9 nucleotides agree with TRBD2. The V gene end was trimmed by 6 bases and the J gene end by 5 bases; junction bases not matched to a gene: 6. CDR3 size: 13 residues. From germline, CDR1 is DFQATT and CDR2 SNEGSKA (reference sequence). The CDR3 spells CSAPTSGRDTQYF. The DNA for the CDR3 is TGCAGTGCCCCGACTAGCGGTAGAGATACGCAGTATTTT.

In this sample, this clonotype turned up a few times. V gene TRBV7-9 combines with J gene TRBJ2-6; the D is unclear. This CDR3 spans 15 amino acids. Trimming took 5 bases from V and 1 from J, leaving 9 bases between them. Germline CDR1 and CDR2: SEHNR and FQNEAQ (reference sequence). The CDR3 sequence: CASSHSLSGANVLTF. CDR3 in DNA: TGTGCCAGCAGCCACAGCCTATCTGGGGCCAACGTCCTGACTTTC.

In its sample, this clonotype was seen a few times. The chain uses TRBV12-3 or TRBV12-4 and TRBJ2-5; possible D gene TRBD1, 6 bases. The CDR3 totals 15 residues. V was trimmed by 3 bases and J by 2 bases, leaving 13 bases between them. The CDR3 protein is CASSLSGTHQETQYF. The DNA of the CDR3 is TGTGCCAGCAGTTTGTCCGGGACACATCAAGAGACCCAGTACTTC.

This clonotype has a handful of counts. The J gene is TRBJ2-5, the V gene TRBV18; D might be TRBD2 (6 bases). V shed 8 bases and J shed 7 bases, with 11 bases lying between them. CDR3 length: 11 amino acids. Germline V gene lookup returns CDR1 KGHSH and CDR2 LQKENI. The CDR3 nucleotides are TGTGCCAGCGAATTGGAGGGGACCCAGTACTTC. Its translation: CASELEGTQYF.

The chain is built from TRBV20-1 and TRBJ2-2; 10 positions agree with TRBD2. The germline V gene encodes CDR1 DFQATT and CDR2 SNEGSKA (reference sequence). J was trimmed by 7 bases and V by 0 bases; bases with no gene match: 5. CDR3 length: 15 residues. The CDR3 spells CSARDPLAGDGELFF. CDR3 sequence (DNA): TGCAGTGCTAGAGATCCCCTAGCGGGAGACGGGGAGCTGTTTTTT.

The rearrangement uses TRBV7-9 and TRBJ2-3; D gene unclear. V dropped 7 bases and J dropped 2 bases, with 16 bases sitting between them. This CDR3 contains 15 residues. Per the germline V gene, CDR1 is SEHNR and CDR2 is FQNEAQ (reference sequence). CDR3 sequence reads: CASTSYTASTDTQYF. DNA of the CDR3: TGTGCCAGCACCTCGTACACAGCCTCCACAGATACGCAGTATTTT.

The V and J genes are TRBV4-3 and TRBJ2-1; D gene unclear. The V end lost 1 base, the J end lost 7 bases, and 8 bases lay between the germline ends. CDR1 is LGHNA and CDR2 is YSLEER in the germline V gene. The CDR3 sequence is 13 residues long. CDR3 loop: CASSQVPPNEQFF. CDR3 coding DNA: TGCGCCAGCAGCCAAGTCCCTCCTAATGAGCAGTTCTTC.

Only a few counts were recorded for this clonotype. The genes are TRBV5-1 and TRBJ2-3; D may match TRBD1 or TRBD2 (5 bases each). Germline-derived CDR1 and CDR2 are SGHRS and YFSETQ. The CDR3 totals 16 residues. Trimming took 3 bases from V and 0 from J, leaving 14 bases between them. The CDR3 loop reads CASSSGHGGSTDTQYF. Written as DNA, the CDR3 is TGCGCCAGCAGCTCAGGTCATGGGGGAAGCACAGATACGCAGTATTTT.

This chain uses TRBV2 with TRBJ1-1; D may be TRBD1 (5 bases). The CDR3 extends over 13 amino acids. Germline CDR1 reads SNHLY; CDR2 reads FYNNEI. V was trimmed by 7 bases and J by 3 bases, leaving 12 bases between them. The CDR3 loop reads CASMLQVDTEAFF. The CDR3 bases are TGTGCCAGCATGCTACAGGTGGACACTGAAGCTTTCTTT.

The J gene is TRBJ1-5, the V gene TRBV28; no clear D gene. V was pared by 4 bases and J by 15 bases, with 16 bases between. This CDR3 is 12 amino acids long. Germline V gene data show CDR1 as MDHEN and CDR2 as SYDVKM. The CDR3 here is CASSSQVPERHF. DNA for the CDR3: TGTGCCAGCAGTTCCCAAGTCCCTGAACGGCATTTT.

This chain links TRBV6-6 with TRBJ2-1; possibly TRBD2 for D (6 bases). V was clipped by 6 bases and J by 7 bases, with 13 bases between them. Germline CDR1 and CDR2: MNHNY and SVGAGI (reference sequence). This CDR3 is 13 amino acids long. For the CDR3, the DNA is TGTGCCAGCAGACAAGATGGGGGGAATGAGCAGTTCTTC. Protein: CASRQDGGNEQFF.

CDR3: CASRDSLTGELFF. The CDR3 region has the DNA TGCGCCAGCAGGGACAGCCTCACCGGGGAGCTGTTTTTT. J is TRBJ2-2 and V is TRBV5-1, with a possible D match to TRBD1 (6 bases). Germline V gives CDR1 SGHRS, CDR2 YFSETQ. Deletions cut 5 bases from V and 4 bases from J, with 9 bases between. The CDR3 sequence is 13 residues long. Full variable domain (outside the CDR3, taken from reference TRBV5-1 and TRBJ2-2): KAGVTQTPRYLIKTRGQQVTLSCSPISGHRSVSWYQQTPGQGLQFLFEYFSETQRNKGNFPGRFSGRQFSNSRSEMNVSTLELGDSALYLCASRDSLTGELFFGEGSRLTVL.